The 3 T cell receptor beta chains in this list originate from one sample, sequenced in a study of blood T cell repertoires in COVID-19. The data were produced by immunoSEQ multiplex PCR, yet TCRdb's version contains in-frame clones alone and is incomplete. The sample includes almost 250,000 clones, around 89% seen only once; the top ten take around 4%. Sequencing was performed on PBMCs or T cells enriched from blood (not recorded which). These receptors were taken from a woman aged 25 to 45 who had recovered from COVID-19.

The gene calls are TRBV28 and TRBJ1-4, with TRBD1 identical over 8 bases. With 2 bases clipped from V and 7 bases from J, the junction kept 9 bases outside the gene matches. The CDR3 is 16 residues long. Germline CDR1 MDHEN, CDR2 SYDVKM. The CDR3, as DNA: TGTGCCAGCAGTTTACCGGGGGGACAGGCTGGTGAAAAACTGTTTTTT. Translation gives CASSLPGGQAGEKLFF.

The CDR3 DNA reads as TGTGCCAGCAGCTTAGTACAGGGGATGGATACGCAGTATTTT. It is translated as CASSLVQGMDTQYF. This chain joins TRBV7-9 and TRBJ2-3, with 7 positions matching TRBD1. In germline, CDR1 is SEHNR, CDR2 FQNEAQ (reference sequence). V trimming: 1 base; J trimming: 6 bases; junction bases outside the gene matches: 4. CDR3 length equals 14 residues.

The V gene is TRBV28, the J gene TRBJ1-1, with no clear D. The CDR3 has 14 residues. Trimming removed 8 bases at V and 2 bases at J, with 15 bases between. Per the germline V gene, CDR1 is MDHEN and CDR2 is SYDVKM. The CDR3 loop reads CASDEEGRNTEAFF. The DNA for the CDR3 is TGTGCCAGCGACGAGGAAGGGAGAAACACTGAAGCTTTCTTT.